Listed below are T cell receptor beta chains from one sample, sequenced in a study of blood T cell repertoires in COVID-19. The method was immunoSEQ multiplex PCR; TCRdb's version includes in-frame clones alone and lacks a portion of them. The sample has under 200,000 clones; roughly 87% are singletons. Sequencing used peripheral blood. These receptors all stem from an older woman who had recovered from COVID-19. CDR3s include the opening cysteine and the closing phenylalanine or tryptophan. The D gene is left open where the match is weak. Clone size, where shown, is once, few, many, or a class for clones that have expanded.

j_call,d_call,clone_size,v_call,cdr3_aa,cdr3_nt
TRBJ1-3,NA,NA,TRBV5-1,CASSSGQGNTIYF,TGCGCCAGCAGCTCCGGACAGGGAAACACCATATATTTT
TRBJ2-7,TRBD1,NA,TRBV11-1,CASSLNRGQGYEQYF,TGTGCCAGCAGCTTAAATAGGGGACAGGGGTACGAGCAGTACTTC
TRBJ1-6,TRBD1,NA,TRBV2,CASSTTGSTLHF,TGTGCCAGCAGTACGACAGGGTCAACCCTCCACTTT
TRBJ1-2,NA,NA,TRBV4-3,CASSQDFSNYGYTF,TGCGCCAGCAGCCAAGATTTCTCTAACTATGGCTACACCTTC
TRBJ2-1,TRBD2,NA,TRBV7-9,CASSPTSGGASYNEQFF,TGTGCCAGCAGCCCTACAAGCGGGGGGGCTTCCTACAATGAGCAGTTCTTC
TRBJ1-2,TRBD1,NA,TRBV5-1,CASSYTGGVYYGYTF,TGCGCCAGCAGCTATACAGGGGGTGTGTACTATGGCTACACCTTC
TRBJ1-1,NA,once,TRBV5-1,CASSAATNTEAFF,TGCGCCAGCAGCGCGGCTACGAACACTGAAGCTTTCTTT
TRBJ1-5,NA,NA,TRBV19,CASSTTSYSNQPQHF,TGTGCCAGTAGTACCACTTCCTATAGCAATCAGCCCCAGCATTTT
TRBJ1-5,NA,NA,TRBV27,CASSPETRGNQPQHF,TGTGCCAGCAGTCCCGAGACACGGGGAAATCAGCCCCAGCATTTT
TRBJ1-4,TRBD1,NA,TRBV5-1,CASSSRGQATNEKLFF,TGCGCCAGCAGTTCGCGGGGACAGGCGACGAATGAAAAACTGTTTTTT
TRBJ1-1,NA,NA,TRBV5-1,CASSVGVNTEAFF,TGCGCCAGCAGCGTAGGAGTGAACACTGAAGCTTTCTTT
TRBJ1-6,NA,NA,TRBV5-4,CASSFRQENSPLHF,TGTGCCAGCAGCTTCAGACAAGAGAATTCACCCCTCCACTTT
TRBJ2-6,NA,NA,TRBV29-1,CSVPAGHPEVGANVLTF,TGCAGCGTCCCGGCAGGACACCCCGAGGTAGGGGCCAACGTCCTGACTTTC
TRBJ1-1,TRBD1,NA,TRBV27,CASSLLGTASQRAEAFF,TGTGCCAGCAGTTTATTAGGGACAGCCTCACAGCGGGCTGAAGCTTTCTTT
TRBJ1-3,NA,NA,TRBV7-5,CVRSPKRTGRGNTIYF,TGTGTCAGAAGCCCAAAAAGGACAGGGCGTGGAAACACCATATATTTT
TRBJ2-1,NA,NA,TRBV7-9,CASSLQGWASYNEQFF,TGTGCCAGCAGCTTACAAGGATGGGCTTCCTACAATGAGCAGTTCTTC
TRBJ1-6,TRBD1,once,TRBV2,CASSATGTGGSALHF,TGTGCCAGCAGTGCGACCGGGACAGGGGGTTCGGCCCTCCACTTT
TRBJ1-1,NA,NA,TRBV10-3,CAIMGGGTEAFF,TGTGCCATCATGGGGGGAGGCACTGAAGCTTTCTTT
TRBJ2-3,NA,few,TRBV5-1,CASSPRPLGGETDTQYF,TGCGCCAGCAGCCCACGGCCCCTAGGGGGAGAGACAGATACGCAGTATTTT
TRBJ2-3,TRBD2,NA,TRBV9,CASSLAGGYTDTQYF,TGTGCCAGCAGTCTAGCGGGGGGATACACAGATACGCAGTATTTT
TRBJ1-2,TRBD1,NA,TRBV12-3/TRBV12-4,CASSPDRVGGYTF,TGTGCCAGCAGTCCGGACAGGGTGGGAGGCTACACCTTC
TRBJ1-5,NA,NA,TRBV28,CASSPLPRTARLWGNQPQHF,TGTGCCAGCAGTCCCCTCCCTCGGACAGCCCGGTTGTGGGGCAATCAGCCCCAGCATTTT
TRBJ2-2,TRBD2,NA,TRBV20-1,CSASWASGGAGELFF,TGCAGTGCTAGTTGGGCTAGCGGGGGAGCCGGGGAGCTGTTTTTT
TRBJ1-5,TRBD1,NA,TRBV4-1,CASSTPDRGNNQPQHF,TGCGCCAGCAGCACTCCGGACAGGGGAAACAATCAGCCCCAGCATTTT
TRBJ2-7,TRBD1,NA,TRBV6-5,CASNKQGAYEQYF,TGTGCCAGCAACAAACAGGGGGCCTACGAGCAGTACTTC
TRBJ1-2,NA,NA,TRBV28,CASSPTDQGGYGYTF,TGTGCCAGCAGTCCGACGGACCAAGGGGGCTATGGCTACACCTTC
TRBJ2-5,NA,NA,TRBV5-6,CASSFRVGLKETQYF,TGTGCCAGCAGCTTTCGCGTGGGCCTCAAAGAGACCCAGTACTTC
TRBJ1-3,TRBD1,NA,TRBV11-2,CASSLTGTGRDGNTIYF,TGTGCCAGCAGCTTAACCGGGACAGGGCGTGATGGAAACACCATATATTTT
TRBJ2-3,TRBD1,few,TRBV3-1/TRBV3-2,CASSQGFRDRGLDTQYF,TGTGCCAGCAGCCAAGGCTTCCGGGACAGGGGCCTCGATACGCAGTATTTT
TRBJ1-2,TRBD1,NA,TRBV5-8,CASKTRQGLENYGYTF,TGTGCCAGCAAAACACGACAGGGGTTGGAGAACTATGGCTACACCTTC
TRBJ1-2,TRBD1,NA,TRBV28,CASSSPGRGLDYGYTF,TGTGCCAGCAGTTCCCCCGGCAGGGGGCTGGACTATGGCTACACCTTC
TRBJ1-2,NA,NA,TRBV19,CASTPSDYGYTF,TGTGCCAGTACCCCCTCCGACTATGGCTACACCTTC
TRBJ2-3,TRBD1,NA,TRBV4-1,CASSQGQSSTDTQYF,TGCGCCAGCAGCCAGGGACAGAGTAGCACAGATACGCAGTATTTT
TRBJ1-2,TRBD1,NA,TRBV11-3,CASSSTGGDGYTF,TGTGCCAGCAGCTCGACAGGGGGCGATGGCTACACCTTC
TRBJ2-5,NA,NA,TRBV18,CASSPPGKREETQYF,TGTGCCAGCTCACCACCCGGGAAAAGGGAAGAGACCCAGTACTTC
TRBJ2-1,TRBD2,NA,TRBV5-1,CASSFGTSGYNEQFF,TGCGCCAGCAGCTTCGGGACTAGCGGCTACAATGAGCAGTTCTTC
TRBJ2-7,TRBD1,NA,TRBV5-1,CPDLGDRVYEQYF,TGCCCTGACCTCGGAGACAGGGTGTACGAGCAGTACTTC
TRBJ1-5,NA,NA,TRBV5-1,CASSLSPNSNQPQHF,TGCGCCAGCAGCTTGTCCCCTAATAGCAATCAGCCCCAGCATTTT
TRBJ1-2,TRBD1,NA,TRBV3-1/TRBV3-2,CASSQEGQNYGYTF,TGTGCCAGCAGCCAAGAGGGACAGAACTATGGCTACACCTTC